Sequencing of this T cell receptor beta chain was carried out in a study of regulatory T cells in long-lasting Graves disease. Study results and caveats: For persistent Graves' patients, TCR diversity was lower than for newly diagnosed ones.

TCR beta libraries were built with iRepertoire HTBI primers and Arm-PCR of CDR3 regions. Each CDR3 protein is one row after TCRdb ran MiXCR on the multiplex PCR reads. The data contain 400,000 to 500,000 distinct CDR3 sequences, about 15% of them seen just once; the ten biggest clones take up around 17%. Time point described: newly diagnosed GD, antithyroid drugs for less than 3 months. After RNA was extracted from PBMCs, the TCR library was made from it. V was trimmed by 10 bases and J by 1 base, leaving 15 bases between them. CDR3 size: 14 residues. Germline V gene data show CDR1 as MNHNS and CDR2 as SASEGT. This clonotype was picked up a small number of times. The antigen is not known. These data also featured in a second study, about T cells in Graves' hyperthyroidism and ophthalmopathy. That paper adds: Also found in blood were most expanded thyroid clonotypes above 0.001.

The sequence was collected from a woman aged 25 to 39 with Graves disease. The gene calls are TRBV6-1 and TRBJ2-3, with D unresolved. Sequencing used peripheral blood mononuclear cells (PBMCs), obtained at new diagnosis, from a patient treated with antithyroid drugs. CDR3: CATRSWAGTDTQYF. The CDR3 nucleotides read TGTGCCACCCGAAGTTGGGCGGGCACAGATACGCAGTATTTT.